This is a list of T cell receptor beta chains from one sample in a study of blood T cell repertoires in COVID-19. The protocol was immunoSEQ multiplex PCR, while the TCRdb copy is restricted to in-frame clones and leaves out a portion. Of 390,000 or so clones listed, roughly 90% were seen once; the top ten hold 3%. The sequencing sample was made of peripheral blood. These receptors came from a woman aged 25 to 39 with COVID-19, enrolled during active disease. Each CDR3 is given with its conserved first and last residue. The D gene is left open where the match is weak. The size entry is marked missing in some rows and otherwise reads once, few, many or a size class.

V,J,size,D,DNA,CDR3
TRBV6-5,TRBJ1-5,.,.,TGTGCCAGCAGGGGGCCCAATCAGCCCCAGCATTTT,CASRGPNQPQHF
TRBV5-6,TRBJ1-1,.,.,TGTGCCAGCAGCTTTCCGGGGTACACTGAAGCTTTCTTT,CASSFPGYTEAFF
TRBV19,TRBJ2-1,.,TRBD1,TGTGCCAGTAAGCCCGGGACAGGCTCCTACAATGAGCAGTTCTTC,CASKPGTGSYNEQFF
TRBV30,TRBJ1-6,.,.,TGTGCCTGGAGTGGCGGGGGAGTTGGGACACCCCTCCACTTT,CAWSGGGVGTPLHF
TRBV6-1,TRBJ1-5,.,.,TGTGCCAGCAGTGAGCTAGTAAGCCAGCCCCAGCATTTT,CASSELVSQPQHF
TRBV5-1,TRBJ2-3,.,TRBD1,TGCGCCAGCCATCCCCCCATGTCGGGACAGAAATCGACAGATACGCAGTATTTT,CASHPPMSGQKSTDTQYF
TRBV29-1,TRBJ1-1,.,TRBD1,TGCAGCGTTCCCGGACAGGGGCTTACGAACACTGAAGCTTTCTTT,CSVPGQGLTNTEAFF
TRBV27,TRBJ2-1,.,TRBD2,TGTGCCAGCAGTCTCTGGGGGGGGAGGGTGGTCGATGAGCAGTTCTTC,CASSLWGGRVVDEQFF
TRBV21-1,TRBJ2-1,.,.,TGTGCCAGCAGCGTTTCGATTTCTCCGGGACAGGTTTACAATGAGCAGTTCTTC,CASSVSISPGQVYNEQFF
TRBV4-1,TRBJ1-5,.,.,TGCGCCAGCAGCCAAGGTCAGGGTCGTCAGCCCCAGCATTTT,CASSQGQGRQPQHF
TRBV2,TRBJ1-5,.,TRBD1,TGTGCCAGCAGTTCCGGGACAGCATTACAGCCCCAGCATTTT,CASSSGTALQPQHF
TRBV18,TRBJ2-5,.,TRBD2,TGTGCCAGCTCACCAGTTAGCAGCGGGAGGAGTGAGACCCAGTACTTC,CASSPVSSGRSETQYF
TRBV7-2,TRBJ2-1,once,.,TGTGCCAGCAGCTGGAAAGGGGGGGCCGAGGGAGGTGAGCAGTTCTTC,CASSWKGGAEGGEQFF
TRBV11-1,TRBJ1-5,.,.,TGTGCCAGCAGCTTAGCCGCGGATCAGCCCCAGCATTTT,CASSLAADQPQHF
TRBV4-1,TRBJ2-1,once,.,TGCGCCAGCAGCCCCGAAGGGGAGGGGGTGTTTAATGAGCAGTTCTTC,CASSPEGEGVFNEQFF
TRBV20-1,TRBJ2-5,.,TRBD1,TGCAGTGCTAGTCACCGTTCAGGGGGAGAGACCCAGTACTTC,CSASHRSGGETQYF
TRBV7-2,TRBJ2-5,.,.,TGTGCCAGCAGCTCCGCCGCACTCCAAGAGACCCAGTACTTC,CASSSAALQETQYF
TRBV6-2/TRBV6-3,TRBJ2-7,.,.,TGTGCCAGCAGTTACTCTCTAGCCCCGGAAACCTACGAGCAGTACTTC,CASSYSLAPETYEQYF
TRBV5-6,TRBJ1-1,.,.,TGTGCCAGCAGCTTGTCGGGTTGGGTCACTGAAGCTTTCTTT,CASSLSGWVTEAFF
TRBV25-1,TRBJ2-1,.,TRBD1,TGTGCCAGCAGTGCGAGGGGACAGCCCGAGCAGTTCTTC,CASSARGQPEQFF
TRBV7-9,TRBJ1-2,.,.,TGTGCCAGCAGCTTAGGTGAACCACCAGGCTATGGCTACACCTTC,CASSLGEPPGYGYTF
TRBV7-9,TRBJ2-3,.,.,TGTGCCAGCAGCTCGGACAGAATTAAAACTAGCACAGATACGCAGTATTTT,CASSSDRIKTSTDTQYF
TRBV19,TRBJ1-3,.,TRBD1,TGTGCCAGTAGTATTTGGCAGGGGGCAAGGGGAAACACCATATATTTT,CASSIWQGARGNTIYF
TRBV20-1,TRBJ2-5,.,.,TGCAGTGCTCCCCGGGGGGAGACCCAGTACTTC,CSAPRGETQYF
TRBV7-9,TRBJ2-1,.,.,TGTGCCAGCAGCTTAGCCCTAGCCAGCTCTCTCAATGAGCAGTTCTTC,CASSLALASSLNEQFF
TRBV19,TRBJ2-1,once,TRBD2,TGTGCCAGTAGTATCACCCCCGGGACTATCTTTCTCAATGAGCAGTTCTTC,CASSITPGTIFLNEQFF
TRBV7-9,TRBJ2-5,.,TRBD2,TGTGCCAGCAGCTTAGTCAGCCTAGCGGGAGGACGAGAGACCCAGTACTTC,CASSLVSLAGGRETQYF
TRBV29-1,TRBJ1-3,.,.,TGCAGCGCCGAAGGGAGCTCTGGAAACACCATATATTTT,CSAEGSSGNTIYF
TRBV5-1,TRBJ2-5,.,TRBD1,TGCGCCAGCAGCCTCTTCCCCCGGGACAGGTTGATTCAAGAGACCCAGTACTTC,CASSLFPRDRLIQETQYF
TRBV27,TRBJ1-6,few,TRBD1,TGTGCCAGCAGTTCCAGGGGGTTCGTTTCACCCCTCCACTTT,CASSSRGFVSPLHF
TRBV7-2,TRBJ2-3,.,TRBD1,TGTGCCAGCAGCTTAGCTGGGGACAGCCAAACAGATACGCAGTATTTT,CASSLAGDSQTDTQYF
TRBV29-1,TRBJ2-3,.,TRBD1,TGCAGCGTTGAAGGACAGGGGGCCACAGATACGCAGTATTTT,CSVEGQGATDTQYF
TRBV18,TRBJ2-1,.,TRBD2,TGTGCCAGCTCACCACGTTCGAAACTAGCGGGGGGGGACAATGAGCAGTTCTTC,CASSPRSKLAGGDNEQFF
TRBV12-3/TRBV12-4,TRBJ2-7,.,.,TGTGCCAGCAGTTTCACTACAGGCAACGAGCAGTACTTC,CASSFTTGNEQYF
TRBV10-3,TRBJ1-1,.,TRBD1,TGTGCCATCAGTGTTCAGGGGGCGGCTGAAGCTTTCTTT,CAISVQGAAEAFF
TRBV5-1,TRBJ2-7,.,TRBD2,TGCGCCAGCAGCTTTGATGGATCCGGGGGGGCTGGTGAGCAGTACTTC,CASSFDGSGGAGEQYF
TRBV19,TRBJ2-1,.,TRBD1,TGTGCCAGTAGTATTGGGACAGCCTACAATGAGCAGTTCTTC,CASSIGTAYNEQFF
TRBV27,TRBJ1-5,few,.,TGTGCCAGCAGTTTACGGGGGTATAGCAATCAGCCCCAGCATTTT,CASSLRGYSNQPQHF
TRBV25-1,TRBJ2-5,.,.,TGTGCCAGCAGGGGCGGGGAGACCCAGTACTTC,CASRGGETQYF
TRBV5-4,TRBJ2-2,.,TRBD1,TGTGCCAGCAGCTTCAGGGGGCAAACCGGGGAGCTGTTTTTT,CASSFRGQTGELFF
TRBV7-2,TRBJ2-1,.,TRBD1,TGTGCCAGCAGCCGGAACAGGGGGCTCCAAAATGAGCAGTTCTTC,CASSRNRGLQNEQFF
TRBV13,TRBJ2-7,.,TRBD1,TGTGCCAGCAGCTACGGGACAGGGGGCCCCTACGAGCAGTACTTC,CASSYGTGGPYEQYF
TRBV4-3,TRBJ1-3,.,.,TGCGCCAGCAGCCAAGGGGCCAGTAACTCTGGAAACACCATATATTTT,CASSQGASNSGNTIYF
TRBV20-1,TRBJ1-2,.,TRBD1,TGCAGTGCCCGGGACAGGGGTGGCTACACCTTC,CSARDRGGYTF
TRBV27,TRBJ2-1,once,TRBD2,TGTGCCAGCAGTTTAGGCCCTAGCGGGAGCAATGAGCAGTTCTTC,CASSLGPSGSNEQFF
TRBV6-2/TRBV6-3,TRBJ1-5,.,TRBD1,TGTGCCAGCACCCCGGACAGGGGGAACGTTCAGCCCCAGCATTTT,CASTPDRGNVQPQHF
TRBV19,TRBJ2-1,.,TRBD1,TGTGCCAGTAGTATTTGGGGGACAGCCTCCTACAATGAGCAGTTCTTC,CASSIWGTASYNEQFF
TRBV7-2,TRBJ1-1,.,.,TGTGCCAGCAGCCCGGCGGGGGTGTACACTGAAGCTTTCTTT,CASSPAGVYTEAFF
TRBV6-6,TRBJ2-3,.,TRBD2,TGTGCCAGCGGAATAGGGCTAGCGGCAAATACGCAGTATTTT,CASGIGLAANTQYF
TRBV5-4,TRBJ1-5,.,.,TGTGCCAGTAGTATTCAGGGGATGGGCAATCAGCCCCAGCATTTT,CASSIQGMGNQPQHF
TRBV15,TRBJ2-1,few,.,TGTGCCACCAGCAGAACCCAGGGTACTGAGCAGTTCTTC,CATSRTQGTEQFF
TRBV18,TRBJ2-7,.,TRBD2,TGTGCCAGCTCCGACCGGGACTATGCCTACGAGCAGTACTTC,CASSDRDYAYEQYF
TRBV7-9,TRBJ2-3,once,.,TGTGCCAGCAGCTCTTACACAGATACGCAGTATTTT,CASSSYTDTQYF
TRBV7-2,TRBJ2-3,.,TRBD2,TGTGCCAGCAGCTTCTCGACTAGCGGAATTAGCACAGATACGCAGTATTTT,CASSFSTSGISTDTQYF
TRBV28,TRBJ2-5,.,TRBD2,TGTGCCAGCAGTTTGGGCGGGGGAAGGGAAGAGACCCAGTACTTC,CASSLGGGREETQYF
TRBV30,TRBJ1-1,.,.,TGTGCCTGGAGCTCAACAGTGGGTGAAGCTTTCTTT,CAWSSTVGEAFF
TRBV6-2/TRBV6-3,TRBJ1-2,.,TRBD1,TGTGCCAGCAGTTCAGGACAGGGGATGGACTTC,CASSSGQGMDF
TRBV19,TRBJ1-2,.,TRBD1,TGTGCCAGTAAAAATCGGGGACAGGGAACTGACGGCTACACCTTC,CASKNRGQGTDGYTF
TRBV28,TRBJ2-3,once,TRBD1,TGTGCCAGCAGTTTGAGGACAGGGGGGGTCCCAAGCACAGATACGCAGTATTTT,CASSLRTGGVPSTDTQYF